The clone carrying this TCR beta chain was found many times. The antigen remains unidentified. Unique molecular identifiers tagged the TCRbeta library. TCRdb itself ran the PCR reads through MiXCR, one entry per CDR3 protein. The sample contains about 600,000 distinct CDR3 sequences, roughly 23% of which appear only once. The data stem from a study of T-cell reconstitution after alpha-beta-depleted transplantation in children. Overall study results and limits: Newly generated T cells supplied most T-cell counts and diversity one year post-transplant. Several hundred rapidly expanded clones from non-depleted graft cells reportedly supplied alpha-beta T cells about two months post-transplant. Several patients had high TCRbeta diversity at day 60; it came from surviving recipient T cells and thymic progenitors.

Trimming left V 2 bases short and J 8 bases short, with 11 bases between. This CDR3 spans 13 amino acids. Germline assignment: CDR1 SGHRS and CDR2 YFSETQ. V is TRBV5-1 and J is TRBJ2-1, with unresolved D. The sequence was collected from a boy less than two years old who had a stem cell transplant for acute myeloid leukemia, so the T cells may come from the graft donor. The input for sequencing was PBMCs, mostly from graft donor cells, taken 360 days after TCRalphabeta/CD19-depleted stem cell transplant. The DNA for the CDR3 is TGCGCCAGCAGCTTATGGCCCCTCGATGAGCAGTTCTTC. Its protein is CASSLWPLDEQFF.